This T cell receptor (beta chain) was found in a study of long-term antiretroviral therapy in people with HIV. Study-wide results and limits: Samples were collected from about 2003 to 2018 under possibly less effective ART regimens. Transplant donor controls retained higher diversity, though diversity increased after ART. Relative to control repertoires, HIV repertoires exhibited narrower CDR3 length ranges.

The libraries were made with immunoSEQ v3.0 at survey level. Profiled with immunoSEQ multiplex PCR; TCRdb holds only in-frame clones, not every one. The repertoire has about 30,000 clones, over 90% of them found once; the top ten carry around 6.4%. Each donor provided at least one pre-ART PBMC sample and at least two post-ART PBMC samples. About this clone itself: What it recognizes is unknown.

The V end was cut by 4 bases, the J end by 2 bases, with 15 bases between. Germline assignment: CDR1 GTSNPN and CDR2 SVGIG (reference sequence). This CDR3 region has 14 residues. The chain has TRBV30 and TRBJ2-7; D unresolved. Sequenced material: unsorted PBMCs, taken around 6.5 years after starting antiretroviral therapy. This clonotype originated in a woman in her 40s with HIV. CDR3 region: CAWNKGGKTYEQYF. In nucleotides, the CDR3 is TGTGCCTGGAATAAAGGTGGCAAGACCTACGAGCAGTACTTC.